This TCR beta chain was sequenced during a study of T cells expressing NK-cell markers. Study results and limitations: In a handful of donors, these clonotypes also led the CD3+CD56-NKG2C+ fraction.

The CDR3 has 15 amino acids. The germline V gene has CDR1 SQVTM and CDR2 ANQGSEA. What made the TCR beta cDNA was 5'RACE template switching with UMIs. TCRdb processed the 5' RACE reads again and assigns one entry to each CDR3 protein, with no DNA. This repertoire includes 500,000 to 700,000 distinct CDR3 sequences. With respect to this clonotype: Its antigen is not known.

The chain recombines TRBV29-1 with TRBJ2-2; TCRdb names TRBD2, which stays unverified in the absence of DNA. The receptor was isolated from a man younger than 30 in good health. The sequenced sample was blood T cells: a sorted CD56 or NKG2C T cell subset, CD4+ or CD8+ T cells, or bulk PBMC T cells (not recorded which). The chain's CDR3 is CSVESGRGESGELFF.